This TCR beta chain stems from a study of CD8+CD57+ T cells in acquired aplastic anemia. On the study more broadly: Each DNA sample taken from sorted CD4+ and CD8+ cells came to 3 to 4 ug on average. Study-level points and caveats: There were 25 to 30 CD8+ CDR3 sequences that occurred in both patients and controls.

All patients picked for sequencing had shown, by flow cytometry, an expansion of CD8+CD57+ cells. Blood sampling was performed on the patients, and none of them had received therapy by then. Worth noting for this clonotype: Its antigen is as yet unknown.

Genomic DNA provided the template from which TCR beta VDJ and CDR3 profiles were obtained. One entry per CDR3 protein, called by TCRdb with MiXCR from the reads. The sample carries 270,000 or so distinct CDR3 sequences, around 82% recorded once. CDR1 and CDR2 (germline): PRHDT, FYEKMQ (reference sequence). The V gene lost 4 bases and the J gene lost 6 bases, with 13 bases spanning the gap. This CDR3 has 13 amino acids. The TCR sequence derives from a human donor with aplastic anemia. The source material was sorted CD4+, CD8+, or CD8+CD57+ T cells (not recorded which) from PBMCs. The chain recombines TRBV13 with TRBJ2-7; D is unclear. The CDR3 protein is CASSSGPLREQYF. The CDR3 DNA reads TGTGCCAGCAGCTCAGGACCCTTACGCGAGCAGTACTTC.